This section outlines one TCR beta chain sequence together with its context. A few counts support this clone. The antigen it binds to is not known. One base away there is no much larger clone; base qualities are not given. These data are taken from a study of CD8+ T cells in alopecia areata (dated by TCRdb to 2016 to 2019). With regard to the full study: Treated patients were enrolled in an open-label pilot trial of oral tofacitinib, 5 to 10 mg twice daily, for moderate-to-severe alopecia areata. Tofacitinib was administered for 6 to 18 months, and 6 months of follow-up off drug were then conducted to assess delayed response and recurrence. For the treated patients, the SALT score, which quantifies what percentage of scalp surface area is affected, served as the measure of disease severity. To study T cell clonal expansion in alopecia areata, the researchers applied high-throughput TCRbeta sequencing to both the C3H/HeJ mouse model and human patients. On the human side, TCRbeta sequencing was run on scalp tissue and on sorted CD4+ and CD8+ peripheral blood T cells from healthy controls and from alopecia areata patients with either patchy or totalis/universalis disease. Biopsies were taken from tofacitinib-treated patients at baseline and at 4 and 24 weeks of treatment, and a later scalp biopsy was taken in several of the tofacitinib-treated patients. Scalp clonality was compared across normal scalp (n=4), patchy alopecia areata scalp (n=8), and alopecia totalis/universalis scalp (n=8). The RNA source kit depended on sample type: the PAXgene miRNA kit for fixed scalp, the miRNeasy kit for PBMCs, and the RNeasy kit for mouse skin. Amplification of TCRbeta CDR3 regions was done by immunoSEQ multiplex PCR using 35 Vbeta forward primers and 13 Jbeta reverse primers. What the authors observed across the whole study: Because the treated cohort was small and had only one nonresponder, larger studies are needed to examine links between baseline CD8+ expansion and response. TCR sequences shared between patients were less clear than in mice, possibly partly because of HLA diversity in the patient population. During tofacitinib treatment, many expanded lesional clones remained in scalp and blood, and this persistence may partly explain relapse after treatment is stopped. With tofacitinib, both scalp clonality and the number of expanded CD8+ clones among the top 100 scalp clones went down significantly. Resident alphabeta T cells in normal human skin are also sequenced, complicating scalp TCR repertoire analysis, unlike mouse skin dominated by gammadelta T cells. Compared with normal scalp, lesional scalp, particularly in alopecia totalis/universalis, had higher clonality and more expanded CD8+ clones, which suggests antigenic drive.

V lost 5 bases and J lost 4 bases; the stretch between them is 12 bases long. Inclusive of the bounding cysteine and phenylalanine, the CDR3 is 14 residues long. Here the CDR3 DNA is all that survives: 42 bases in frame from base 1. CDR1 SGHVS and CDR2 FQNEAQ are derived from the germline V gene. Libraries came from the immunoSEQ multiplex PCR assay. RNA was extracted from all samples and reverse transcribed into cDNA as template for TCR sequencing. First-strand cDNA was synthesized with SuperScript III using a 2:1 mix of oligo-dT and random hexamers. Amplification bias was assessed with a synthetic immune receptor repertoire, and residual bias was removed computationally. Regarding the original processing steps: After raw reads were preprocessed to remove errors, the CDR3 was defined following IMGT conventions as running from the conserved cysteine to phenylalanine. Clonality was computed as 1 minus the Shannon entropy, with the entropy normalized by log2 of the number of productive unique TCRs. Whether scalp clones were CD4 or CD8 was inferred by matching scalp TCRbeta sequences against CD4 and CD8 repertoires sorted from blood. Here the immuneACCESS table is served through TCRdb, limited to in-frame sequences with V and J called. Missing clones are a known gap in these copies; in checked studies unresolved V genes cover under half, and the rest lacks a known reason. For V, J and clone size, that table is used; D and trimming come from the DNA. The sample includes under 200,000 clones, with around three fifths observed a single time. 0.9% to 1% of the sample is held by the ten biggest clonotypes.

This sample's time point label indicates: around 29 days on oral tofacitinib. The meaning of the sample's treatment or condition label: oral pan-JAK inhibitor, 5-10 mg twice daily. Lesional scalp punch biopsies and peripheral blood were obtained from alopecia areata patients. PBMCs were separated by density centrifugation and stained for CD3, CD4 and CD8, after which CD4+ and CD8+ T cells were sorted on a FACSAria. The chain is encoded by TRBV7-8 joined to TRBJ1-3; 5 matching bases give a weak D call of TRBD1. The sequence came from a human donor with alopecia areata. Material: CD4+ T cells sorted from blood, obtained at week 4, from a patient treated with tofacitinib. The CDR3 region has the sequence CASSRQGFGNTIYF. The nucleotide sequence reads TGTGCCAGCAGCCGTCAGGGTTTCGGAAACACCATATATTTT.